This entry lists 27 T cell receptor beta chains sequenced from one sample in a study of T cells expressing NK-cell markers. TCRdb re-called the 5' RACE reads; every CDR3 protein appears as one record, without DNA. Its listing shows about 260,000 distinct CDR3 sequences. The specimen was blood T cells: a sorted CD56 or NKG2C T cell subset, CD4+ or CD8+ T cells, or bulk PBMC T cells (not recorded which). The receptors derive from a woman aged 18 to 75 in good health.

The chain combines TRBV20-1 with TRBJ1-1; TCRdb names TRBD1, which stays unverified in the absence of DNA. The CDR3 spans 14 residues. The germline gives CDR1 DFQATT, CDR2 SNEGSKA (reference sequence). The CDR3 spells CRTSGQTINTEAFF.

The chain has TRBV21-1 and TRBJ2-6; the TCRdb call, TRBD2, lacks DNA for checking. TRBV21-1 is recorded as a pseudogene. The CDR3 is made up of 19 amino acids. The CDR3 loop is CASSKGVGTAPSGANVLTF.

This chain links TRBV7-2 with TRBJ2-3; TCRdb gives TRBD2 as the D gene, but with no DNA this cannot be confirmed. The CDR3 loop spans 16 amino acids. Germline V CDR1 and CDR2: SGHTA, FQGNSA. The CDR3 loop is CASSPPGGRRTDTQYF.

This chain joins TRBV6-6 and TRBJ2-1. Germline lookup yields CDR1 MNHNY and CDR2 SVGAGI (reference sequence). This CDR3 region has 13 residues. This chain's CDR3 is CASRESSYNEQFF.

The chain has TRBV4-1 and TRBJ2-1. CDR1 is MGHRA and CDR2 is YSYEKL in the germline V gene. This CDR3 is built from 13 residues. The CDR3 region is CASSHLLVNEQFF.

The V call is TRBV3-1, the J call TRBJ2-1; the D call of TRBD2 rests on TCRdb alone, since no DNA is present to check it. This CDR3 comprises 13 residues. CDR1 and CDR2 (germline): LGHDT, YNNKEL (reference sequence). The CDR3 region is CASAELAGSEQFF.

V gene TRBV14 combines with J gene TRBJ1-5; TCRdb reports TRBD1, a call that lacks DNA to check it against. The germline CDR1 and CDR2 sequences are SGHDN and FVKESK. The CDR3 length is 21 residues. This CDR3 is CASSQVLTGHSLPPSNQPQHF. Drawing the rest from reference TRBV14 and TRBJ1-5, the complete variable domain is EAGVTQFPSHSVIEKGQTVTLRCDPISGHDNLYWYRRVMGKEIKFLLHFVKESKQDESGMPNNRFLAERTGGTYSTLKVQPAELEDSGVYFCASSQVLTGHSLPPSNQPQHFGDGTRLSIL.

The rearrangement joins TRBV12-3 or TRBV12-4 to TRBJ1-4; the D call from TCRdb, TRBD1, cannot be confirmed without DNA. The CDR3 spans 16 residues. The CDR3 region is CASSPRTPGFGEKLFF.

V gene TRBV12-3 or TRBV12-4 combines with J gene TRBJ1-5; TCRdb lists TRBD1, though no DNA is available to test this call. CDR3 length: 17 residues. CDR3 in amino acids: CASSLAIEGQSNQPQHF.

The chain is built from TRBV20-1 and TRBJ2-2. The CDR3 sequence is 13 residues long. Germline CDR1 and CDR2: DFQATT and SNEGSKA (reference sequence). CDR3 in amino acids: CSANLDRTGELFF.

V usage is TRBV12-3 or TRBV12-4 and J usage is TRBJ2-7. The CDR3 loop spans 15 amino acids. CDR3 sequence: CASSLGQLGPYEQYF.

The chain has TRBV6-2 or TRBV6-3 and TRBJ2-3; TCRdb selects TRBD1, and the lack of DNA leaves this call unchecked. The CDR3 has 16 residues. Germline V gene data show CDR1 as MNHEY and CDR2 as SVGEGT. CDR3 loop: CASSYSDARGEDTQYF.

The CDR3 is CASSRPGEIHTEAFF. V and J are TRBV7-9 and TRBJ1-1; TCRdb's D call, TRBD1, is unchecked because there is no DNA. The CDR3 consists of 15 residues. Per the germline V gene, CDR1 is SEHNR and CDR2 is FQNEAQ (reference sequence).

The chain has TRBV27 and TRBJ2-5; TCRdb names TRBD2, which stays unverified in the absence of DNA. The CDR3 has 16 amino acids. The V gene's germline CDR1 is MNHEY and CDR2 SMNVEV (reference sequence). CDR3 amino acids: CASSLGIGPKGETQYF.

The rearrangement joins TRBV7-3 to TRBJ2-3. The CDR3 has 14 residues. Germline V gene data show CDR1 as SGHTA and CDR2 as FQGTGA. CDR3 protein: CASSLQPSTDTQYF.

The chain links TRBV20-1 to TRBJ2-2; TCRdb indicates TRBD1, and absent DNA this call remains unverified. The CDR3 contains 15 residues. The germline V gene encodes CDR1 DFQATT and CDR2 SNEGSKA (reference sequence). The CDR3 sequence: CSASSGTGDTGELFF.

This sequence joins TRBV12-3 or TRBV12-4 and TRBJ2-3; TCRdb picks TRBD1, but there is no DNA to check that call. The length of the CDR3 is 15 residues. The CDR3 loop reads CASSMRQGITDTQYF.

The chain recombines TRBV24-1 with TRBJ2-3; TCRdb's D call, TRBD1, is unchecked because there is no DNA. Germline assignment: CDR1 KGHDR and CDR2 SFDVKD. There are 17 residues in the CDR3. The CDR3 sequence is CATSDLQGTTSTDTQYF.

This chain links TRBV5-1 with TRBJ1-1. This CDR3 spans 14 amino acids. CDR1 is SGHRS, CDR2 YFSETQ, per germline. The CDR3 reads CASSLDKVDTEAFF. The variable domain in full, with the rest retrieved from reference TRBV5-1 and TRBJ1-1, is KAGVTQTPRYLIKTRGQQVTLSCSPISGHRSVSWYQQTPGQGLQFLFEYFSETQRNKGNFPGRFSGRQFSNSRSEMNVSTLELGDSALYLCASSLDKVDTEAFFGQGTRLTVV.

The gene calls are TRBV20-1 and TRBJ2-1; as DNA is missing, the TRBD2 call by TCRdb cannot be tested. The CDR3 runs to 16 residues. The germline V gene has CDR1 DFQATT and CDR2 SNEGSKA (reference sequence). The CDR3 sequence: CSARVVVAGTYNEQFF.

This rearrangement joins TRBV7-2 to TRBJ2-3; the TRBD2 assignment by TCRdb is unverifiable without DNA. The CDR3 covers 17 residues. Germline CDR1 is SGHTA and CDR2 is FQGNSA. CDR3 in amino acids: CASSLGVVGGPADTQYF.

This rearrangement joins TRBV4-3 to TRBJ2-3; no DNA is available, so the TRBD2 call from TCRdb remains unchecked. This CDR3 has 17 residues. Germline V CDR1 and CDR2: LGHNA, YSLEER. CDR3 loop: CASSQEGLAGGLGTQYF.

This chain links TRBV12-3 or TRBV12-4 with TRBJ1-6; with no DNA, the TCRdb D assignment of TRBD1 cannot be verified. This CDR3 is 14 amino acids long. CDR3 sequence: CASSDRANNSPLHF.

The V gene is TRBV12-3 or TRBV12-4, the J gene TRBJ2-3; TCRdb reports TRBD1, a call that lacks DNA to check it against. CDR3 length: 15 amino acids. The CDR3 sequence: CASSLSRVGTDTQYF.

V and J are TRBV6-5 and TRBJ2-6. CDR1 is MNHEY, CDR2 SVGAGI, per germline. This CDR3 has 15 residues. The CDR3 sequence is CATRAPKAGANVLTF.

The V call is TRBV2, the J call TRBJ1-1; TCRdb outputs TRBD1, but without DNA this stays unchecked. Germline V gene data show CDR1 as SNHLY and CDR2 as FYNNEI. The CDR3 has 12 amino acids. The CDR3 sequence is CASSVDIGGAFF.

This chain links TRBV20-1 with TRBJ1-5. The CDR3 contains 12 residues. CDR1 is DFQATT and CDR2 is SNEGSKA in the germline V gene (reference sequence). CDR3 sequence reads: CSASGSNQPQHF.